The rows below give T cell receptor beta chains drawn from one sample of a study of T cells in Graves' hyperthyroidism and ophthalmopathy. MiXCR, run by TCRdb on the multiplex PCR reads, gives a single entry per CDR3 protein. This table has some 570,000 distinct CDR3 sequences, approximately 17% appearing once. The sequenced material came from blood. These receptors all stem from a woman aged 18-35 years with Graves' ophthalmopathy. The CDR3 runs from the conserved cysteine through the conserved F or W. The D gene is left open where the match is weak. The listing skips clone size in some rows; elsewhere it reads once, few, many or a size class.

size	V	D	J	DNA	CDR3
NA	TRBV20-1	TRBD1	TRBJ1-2	TGCAGTGCTAGAGATAAGGAAAGGGGGAGACAGGGGGTAATTGGCTACACCTTC	CSARDKERGRQGVIGYTF
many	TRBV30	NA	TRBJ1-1	TGTGCCTGGAGGCCCGGATATATGGGGAAACCTGAAGCTTTCTTT	CAWRPGYMGKPEAFF
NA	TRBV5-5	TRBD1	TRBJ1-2	TGTGCCAGCAGCTTGGGGACAGGGAGAGGTGGCTACACCTTC	CASSLGTGRGGYTF
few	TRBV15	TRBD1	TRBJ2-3	TGTGCCACCAGCCTAGGGACAGCTGGTACAGATACGCAGTATTTT	CATSLGTAGTDTQYF
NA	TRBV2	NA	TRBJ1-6	TGTGCCAGCGGTCAAAGGACCGTCCGGGTCCTCCACTTT	CASGQRTVRVLHF
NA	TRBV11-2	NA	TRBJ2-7	TGTGCCAGCAGCCCCCGTAGAAGTCCTAACTACGAGCAGTACTTC	CASSPRRSPNYEQYF
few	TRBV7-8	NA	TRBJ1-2	TGTGCCAGCAGCGACCCCCGGCAGGGCCGAAGCTACACCTTC	CASSDPRQGRSYTF
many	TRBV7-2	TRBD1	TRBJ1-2	TGTGCCAGCAGGTACAGGGGGCTTTATGGCTACACCTTC	CASRYRGLYGYTF
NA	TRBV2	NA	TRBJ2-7	TGTGCCAGCAGTTGGAGCTCAGGCCGCGAGCAGTACTTC	CASSWSSGREQYF
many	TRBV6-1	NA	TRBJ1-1	TGTGCCAGCACCTACGGAGGGAGCACTGAAGCTTTCTTT	CASTYGGSTEAFF
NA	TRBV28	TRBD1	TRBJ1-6	TGTGCCAGCAGTTCAATAGACAGGGTGGCTTCACCCCTCCACTTT	CASSSIDRVASPLHF
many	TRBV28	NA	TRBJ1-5	TGTGCCAGCAGTTTGCGCCCTAGCAATCAGCCCCAGCATTTT	CASSLRPSNQPQHF
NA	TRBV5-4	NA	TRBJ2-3	TGTGCCAGCAGCTTGGTAGGGGGTGTGGTTAGCACAGATACGCAGTATTTT	CASSLVGGVVSTDTQYF
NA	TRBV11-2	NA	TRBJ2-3	TGTGCCAGCAGCTTAGATGGGGCTTCACACACAGATACGCAGTATTTT	CASSLDGASHTDTQYF
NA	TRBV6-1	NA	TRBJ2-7	TGTGCCAGCAGTCCTTACTCCACGGGCCCCTACGAGCAGTACTTC	CASSPYSTGPYEQYF
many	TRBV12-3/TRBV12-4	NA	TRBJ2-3	TGTGCCAGCAGTTTATTAGAGACAGGAAGCACAGATACGCAGTATTTT	CASSLLETGSTDTQYF
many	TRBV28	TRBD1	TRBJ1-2	TGTGCCAGCAGTCCCCTCGGAGGGGGCGCGGGGAATGGCTACACCTTC	CASSPLGGGAGNGYTF
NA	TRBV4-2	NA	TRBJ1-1	TGTGCCAGCAGCCCCGGGCGACTGGGACCGAACACTGAAGCTTTCTTT	CASSPGRLGPNTEAFF
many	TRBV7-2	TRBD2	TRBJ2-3	TGTGCCAGCAGCTTAAGCCTCGCAGCGGGGGGGTACACAGATACGCAGTATTTT	CASSLSLAAGGYTDTQYF
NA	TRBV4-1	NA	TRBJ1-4	TGCGCCAGCAGCCGAACGCAGGTCTTCGGCTGGGGGGCAGGTATGGATGAAAAACTGTTTTTT	CASSRTQVFGWGAGMDEKLFF
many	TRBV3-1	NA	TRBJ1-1	TGTGCCAGCAGCCAAGGGCAAAGGGCTTTCTTT	CASSQGQRAFF